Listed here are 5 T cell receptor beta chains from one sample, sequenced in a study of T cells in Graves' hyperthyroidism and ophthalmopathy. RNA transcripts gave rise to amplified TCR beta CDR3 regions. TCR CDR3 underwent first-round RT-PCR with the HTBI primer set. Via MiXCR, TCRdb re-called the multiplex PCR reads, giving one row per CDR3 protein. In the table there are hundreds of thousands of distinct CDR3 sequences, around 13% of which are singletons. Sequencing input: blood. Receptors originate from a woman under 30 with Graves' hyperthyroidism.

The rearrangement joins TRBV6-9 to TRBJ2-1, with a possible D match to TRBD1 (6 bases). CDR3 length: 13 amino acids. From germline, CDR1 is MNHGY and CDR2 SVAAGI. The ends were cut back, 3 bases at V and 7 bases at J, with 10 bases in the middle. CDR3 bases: TGTGCCAGCAGTTACGGACAGACAAATGAGCAGTTCTTC. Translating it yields CASSYGQTNEQFF.

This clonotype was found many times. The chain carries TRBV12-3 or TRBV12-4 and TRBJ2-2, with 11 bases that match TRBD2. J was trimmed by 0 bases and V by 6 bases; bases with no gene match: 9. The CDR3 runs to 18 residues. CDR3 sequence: CASRIAGGVIPNTGELFF. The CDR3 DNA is TGTGCCAGCAGAATAGCGGGAGGGGTCATACCGAACACCGGGGAGCTGTTTTTT.

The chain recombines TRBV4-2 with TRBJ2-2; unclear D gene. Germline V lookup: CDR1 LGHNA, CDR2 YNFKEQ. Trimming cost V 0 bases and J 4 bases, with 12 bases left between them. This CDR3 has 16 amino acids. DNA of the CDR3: TGTGCCAGCAGCCAAGAGTGGCCTGAAATCACCGGGGAGCTGTTTTTT. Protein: CASSQEWPEITGELFF.

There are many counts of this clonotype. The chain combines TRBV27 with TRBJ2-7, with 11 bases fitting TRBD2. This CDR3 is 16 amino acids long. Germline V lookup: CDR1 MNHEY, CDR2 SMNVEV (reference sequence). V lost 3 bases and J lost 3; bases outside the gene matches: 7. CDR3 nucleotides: TGTGCCAGCAGTTTCGTTGGACTAGCGGGTTTCTACGAGCAGTACTTC. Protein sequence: CASSFVGLAGFYEQYF.

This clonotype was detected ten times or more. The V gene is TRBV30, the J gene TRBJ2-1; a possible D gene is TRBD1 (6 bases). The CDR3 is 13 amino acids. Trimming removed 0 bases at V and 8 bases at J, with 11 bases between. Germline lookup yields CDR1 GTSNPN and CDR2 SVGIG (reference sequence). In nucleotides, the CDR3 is TGTGCCTGGAGTGTACAGGGATGGGATGAGCAGTTCTTC. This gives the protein CAWSVQGWDEQFF. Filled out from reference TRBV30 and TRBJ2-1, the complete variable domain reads SQTIHQWPATLVQPVGSPLSLECTVEGTSNPNLYWYRQAAGRGLQLLFYSVGIGQISSEVPQNLSASRPQDRQFILSSKKLLLSDSGFYLCAWSVQGWDEQFFGPGTRLTVL.